Shown below are 14 T cell receptor beta chains from a single sample sequenced in a study of blood T cell repertoires in COVID-19. Clones were sequenced by immunoSEQ multiplex PCR, and TCRdb holds only the in-frame ones, with some missing. The data hold about 270,000 clones, with approximately 85% observed a single time. Input material: peripheral blood. These receptors originate from a woman in her 70s with acute or convalescent COVID-19.

The CDR3 DNA reads as TGTGCCAGTTCAGGTTCCTCCTATAATTCACCCCTCCACTTT. It codes for CASSGSSYNSPLHF. The chain carries TRBV6-5 and TRBJ1-6, with no clear D. Germline CDR1 and CDR2: MNHEY and SVGAGI. CDR3 length: 14 residues. V was trimmed by 9 bases and J by 0 bases, leaving 9 bases between them.

About this clone: This CDR3 is missing its conserved last phenylalanine or tryptophan, likely due to a read error. The chain couples TRBV6-5 to TRBJ2-7; 7 nucleotides align to TRBD1. This CDR3 spans 13 amino acids. CDR1 is MNHEY and CDR2 is SVGAGI in the germline V gene. Trimming removed 7 bases from V and 0 bases from J; junction bases left unmatched: 3. CDR3 in amino acids: CASNNRGSYEQYL. The CDR3 nucleotides read TGTGCCAGCAACAACAGGGGCTCCTACGAGCAGTACCTC.

This clone has more than one count but fewer than ten. The chain links TRBV5-4 to TRBJ1-3; TRBD1 matches at 9 bases. Unmatched junction bases numbered 5, after V lost 4 bases and J lost 0 bases. The CDR3 length is 16 residues. The V gene's germline CDR1 is SGHNT and CDR2 YYREEE (reference sequence). In DNA form, the CDR3 reads TGTGCCAGCAGCATAGACAGGGGGTACTCTGGAAACACCATATATTTT. It codes for CASSIDRGYSGNTIYF.

The chain uses TRBV11-2 and TRBJ1-2, with TRBD1 identical over 7 bases. The CDR3 loop spans 13 amino acids. V gave up 3 bases and J gave up 8 bases; unmatched junction bases: 6. The germline CDR1 and CDR2 sequences are SGHAT and FQNNGV. CDR3 nucleotide sequence: TGTGCCAGCAGCTTGGGGTACAGGGGCGGCTACACCTTC. It translates to CASSLGYRGGYTF.

The genes are TRBV6-5 and TRBJ2-7, with no clear D. Germline V gene sequence: CDR1 MNHEY, CDR2 SVGAGI. There are 11 residues in the CDR3. V lost 7 bases and J 3 bases, leaving 7 bases between the germline ends. The CDR3 region has the DNA TGTGCCAGCATGGGCAACTACGAGCAGTACTTC. As protein: CASMGNYEQYF.

This clone was found once. The CDR3 bases are TGTGCCAGCAGCCCCGCTGACACGAGGAACACTGAAGCTTTCTTT. Translated, it gives CASSPADTRNTEAFF. The V gene is TRBV7-9, the J gene TRBJ1-1; no definite D call. The CDR3 totals 15 residues. V shed 5 bases and J shed 1 base, with 14 bases lying between them. Looked up from germline, CDR1 is SEHNR and CDR2 is FQNEAQ (reference sequence).

V gene TRBV4-2 combines with J gene TRBJ2-3; TRBD2 agrees at 7 bases. J lost 3 bases, V lost 5 bases, and 5 bases had no gene match. The germline V gene has CDR1 LGHNA and CDR2 YNFKEQ. This CDR3 region has 14 residues. CDR3 loop: CASSGTTPTDTQYF. As DNA, the CDR3 is TGTGCCAGCAGCGGGACTACCCCTACAGATACGCAGTATTTT.

J is TRBJ2-2 and V is TRBV2; 9 positions match TRBD1. The CDR3 sequence is 16 residues long. Per the germline V gene, CDR1 is SNHLY and CDR2 is FYNNEI. V lost 7 bases, J lost 7 bases, and 13 bases stayed unmatched. The CDR3 coding sequence is TGTGCCAGCACCCGTGAAACAGGGGGCAAAGGCGGGGAGCTGTTTTTT. This sequence encodes CASTRETGGKGGELFF. Looking up the rest from reference TRBV2 and TRBJ2-2 gives the full variable domain: EPEVTQTPSHQVTQMGQEVILRCVPISNHLYFYWYRQILGQKVEFLVSFYNNEISEKSEIFDDQFSVERPDGSNFTLKIRSTKLEDSAMYFCASTRETGGKGGELFFGEGSRLTVL.

The rearrangement uses TRBV11-2 and TRBJ1-5; no firm D call. This CDR3 spans 13 amino acids. CDR1 is SGHAT and CDR2 is FQNNGV in the germline V gene. V was pared by 3 bases and J by 9 bases, with 12 bases between. DNA for the CDR3: TGTGCCAGCAGCTTGTGGGAGAGCCGGCCCCAGCATTTT. Protein sequence: CASSLWESRPQHF.

This chain links TRBV9 with TRBJ2-5, with no clear D. Trimming took off 3 bases at V and 7 bases at J, with 7 bases between the two ends. The CDR3 sequence is 11 residues long. CDR1 is SGDLS, CDR2 YYNGEE, per germline. CDR3 DNA sequence: TGTGCCAGCAGCGAGTCGGGGACCCAGTACTTC. It translates to CASSESGTQYF.

This clone was recorded once. The chain has TRBV7-9 and TRBJ2-7; 8 positions match TRBD1. The CDR3 length is 16 residues. V lost 5 bases to trimming and J lost 2 bases; unmatched junction nucleotides: 11. Germline-derived CDR1 and CDR2 are SEHNR and FQNEAQ (reference sequence). CDR3 bases: TGTGCCAGCAGCACTAATACCGGGACAGGAGCCTACGAGCAGTACTTC. It codes for CASSTNTGTGAYEQYF.

DNA of the CDR3: TGTGCCACCGGGGGAGTTAATTCACCCCTCCACTTT. Residues: CATGGVNSPLHF. The rearrangement joins TRBV12-3 or TRBV12-4 to TRBJ1-6; TRBD1 might be the D (5 bases). Trimming cost V 10 bases and J 6 bases, with 10 bases left between them. The CDR3 covers 12 residues.

J is TRBJ1-2 and V is TRBV12-3 or TRBV12-4, with D unresolved. V gave up 6 bases and J gave up 8 bases, with 13 bases separating them. The CDR3 totals 12 residues. DNA of the CDR3: TGTGCCAGCAGCCCAGGTCCGGGAGGCTACACCTTC. This codes for CASSPGPGGYTF.

This clone was recorded only once. The chain links TRBV4-1 to TRBJ1-2; possibly TRBD1 for D (6 bases). Germline lookup yields CDR1 MGHRA and CDR2 YSYEKL. The CDR3 contains 16 residues. Trimming removed 0 bases at V and 7 bases at J, with 18 bases between. CDR3 loop: CASSQEPSGDIGGYTF. In DNA form, the CDR3 reads TGCGCCAGCAGCCAAGAACCGAGCGGGGACATAGGTGGCTACACCTTC.